The 20 T cell receptor beta chains presented below share a single source sample, sequenced in a study of cytomegalovirus exposure and HLA in healthy donors. 13 Jbeta primers and 60 Vbeta primers were used for the PCR. Sequencing was performed with immunoSEQ multiplex PCR; in TCRdb, only in-frame clones are kept and a portion is missing. The data contain 100,000 to 150,000 clones, 70% to 80% of them singletons. Sequenced material: PBMCs. The source is a woman in her 50s in good health and CMV-seronegative.

The V and J genes are TRBV4-3 and TRBJ2-5, with 9 bases identical to TRBD1. Looked up from germline, CDR1 is LGHNA and CDR2 is YSLEER. The junction had 7 bases not matched to a gene; V was cut back by 0 bases and J by 5 bases. The CDR3 consists of 16 residues. The CDR3 bases are TGCGCCAGCAGCCAAGATCGGGGACAGGGATCGGAGACCCAGTACTTC. Translation: CASSQDRGQGSETQYF.

The chain has TRBV4-1 and TRBJ1-2, with TRBD1 matching 7 bases. There are 15 residues in the CDR3. V trimming: 0 bases; J trimming: 4 bases; junction bases outside the gene matches: 5. Germline V gene data show CDR1 as MGHRA and CDR2 as YSYEKL. DNA for the CDR3: TGCGCCAGCAGCCAAGAAAGGCAGGGGGGCTATGGCTACACCTTC. It translates to CASSQERQGGYGYTF.

This chain connects TRBV7-8 to TRBJ2-7, with D maybe TRBD2 (5 bases). This CDR3 comprises 13 residues. Germline CDR1 SGHVS, CDR2 FQNEAQ. V lost 5 bases, J lost 7 bases, and 15 bases lay in between. CDR3 loop: CASSRRRTGEQYV. The DNA of the CDR3 is TGTGCCAGCAGCCGTCGTCGGACGGGAGAGCAGTACGTC.

This clone was detected only a few times. The chain recombines TRBV2 with TRBJ2-7; 12 nucleotides agree with TRBD1. CDR3 length: 16 residues. Trimming took 3 bases from V and 0 from J; bases not matched to a gene: 3. CDR1 and CDR2 from the germline V gene are SNHLY and FYNNEI. CDR3 region: CASSEPGQGASYEQYF. The CDR3, as DNA: TGTGCCAGCAGTGAGCCGGGACAGGGGGCCTCCTACGAGCAGTACTTC.

The chain has TRBV6-5 and TRBJ2-5, with D possibly TRBD1 on 6 matching bases. The CDR3 loop spans 15 amino acids. The ends were cut back, 7 bases at V and 0 bases at J, with 15 bases in the middle. Germline CDR1 MNHEY, CDR2 SVGAGI. The CDR3 coding sequence is TGTGCCAGCACCAAACTGGGGGCCCACCAAGAGACCCAGTACTTC. The encoded protein is CASTKLGAHQETQYF.

J is TRBJ1-2 and V is TRBV7-8; D is unclear. CDR1 and CDR2 from the germline V gene are SGHVS and FQNEAQ. This CDR3 contains 16 residues. The germline V and J ends were trimmed by 1 base and 4 bases, with 16 bases remaining between them. The CDR3 reads CASSLGWRTEVYGYTF. The DNA of the CDR3 is TGTGCCAGCAGCTTAGGTTGGAGGACCGAGGTCTATGGCTACACCTTC.

The CDR3 coding sequence is TGCGCCAGCAGCAAGGGACAGCGAGAGACCCAGTACTTC. Protein: CASSKGQRETQYF. The chain has TRBV5-1 and TRBJ2-5, with TRBD1 matching 7 bases. Trimming at V came to 4 bases and at J to 4 bases, leaving 4 bases not matched to a gene. CDR1 and CDR2 from the germline V gene are SGHRS and YFSETQ. CDR3 size: 13 residues.

The CDR3 DNA reads as TGCGCCAGCAGTCGCCGGGACAGGAACACCGGGGAGCTGTTTTTT. This codes for CASSRRDRNTGELFF. The chain carries TRBV5-1 and TRBJ2-2; 7 bases are shared with TRBD1. The CDR3 runs 15 residues. V was clipped by 5 bases and J by 1 base; unmatched bases: 5. The germline V gene has CDR1 SGHRS and CDR2 YFSETQ.

The chain uses TRBV15 and TRBJ2-1; D possibly corresponds to TRBD1 (6 bases). CDR3 length equals 13 residues. Trimming took off 3 bases at V and 5 bases at J, with 8 bases between the two ends. Germline lookup yields CDR1 LNHNV and CDR2 YYDKDF (reference sequence). The CDR3 region has the DNA TGTGCCACCAGCAGCGGACAGCACAATGAGCAGTTCTTC. Its protein is CATSSGQHNEQFF.

The CDR3 region has the DNA TGTGCCAGCAGCTTTCAGAGCACAGGGACGCAGTATTTT. It encodes CASSFQSTGTQYF. V usage is TRBV7-3 and J usage is TRBJ2-3, with D possibly being TRBD1 (6 bases). This CDR3 has 13 residues. V lost 3 bases to trimming and J lost 9 bases, with 13 bases between them. Germline V gene data show CDR1 as SGHTA and CDR2 as FQGTGA.

The chain employs TRBV15 and TRBJ1-1; weak D call: TRBD1 (5 bases). Germline values: CDR1 LNHNV, CDR2 YYDKDF (reference sequence). The ends were cut back, 0 bases at V and 6 bases at J, with 14 bases in the middle. CDR3 length: 15 amino acids. This CDR3 reads CATSRDGGGLAEAFF. CDR3 in DNA: TGTGCCACCAGCAGAGATGGGGGGGGTTTGGCTGAAGCTTTCTTT. Using reference TRBV15 and TRBJ1-1 for the parts outside the CDR3, the full variable domain is DAMVIQNPRYQVTQFGKPVTLSCSQTLNHNVMYWYQQKSSQAPKLLFHYYDKDFNNEADTPDNFQSRRPNTSFCFLDIRSPGLGDTAMYLCATSRDGGGLAEAFFGQGTRLTVV.

The V gene is TRBV5-4, the J gene TRBJ1-1, with 7 bases identical to TRBD1. Germline V gene lookup returns CDR1 SGHNT and CDR2 YYREEE (reference sequence). The CDR3 covers 15 residues. V lost 4 bases and J lost 1; bases outside the gene matches: 7. The CDR3 coding sequence is TGTGCCAGCAGCCTGAGGACAGGAGCGAACACTGAAGCTTTCTTT. This translates into CASSLRTGANTEAFF.

V gene TRBV15 combines with J gene TRBJ2-1; the match to TRBD2 covers 8 bases. This CDR3 contains 14 residues. J gave up 9 bases and V 9 bases, and 13 bases lay outside the gene matches. Per the germline V gene, CDR1 is LNHNV and CDR2 is YYDKDF (reference sequence). CDR3 in DNA: TGTGCCACTTCCCCGGGGGGGAGTGCGCTTGAGCAGTTCTTC. This translates into CATSPGGSALEQFF. Complete variable domain (other parts from reference TRBV15 and TRBJ2-1): DAMVIQNPRYQVTQFGKPVTLSCSQTLNHNVMYWYQQKSSQAPKLLFHYYDKDFNNEADTPDNFQSRRPNTSFCFLDIRSPGLGDTAMYLCATSPGGSALEQFFGPGTRLTVL.

The chain couples TRBV4-3 to TRBJ1-2; D is possibly TRBD1 (6 bases). In germline, CDR1 is LGHNA, CDR2 YSLEER. Trimming cost V 2 bases and J 3 bases, with 10 bases left between them. The CDR3 length is 14 residues. The CDR3 is CASSQNGGDYGYTF. DNA for the CDR3: TGCGCCAGCAGCCAAAATGGGGGCGACTATGGCTACACCTTC.

The CDR3 reads CASSVRTGAGQPQHF. The CDR3, as DNA: TGTGCCAGCAGCGTAAGGACAGGGGCGGGTCAGCCCCAGCATTTT. J is TRBJ1-5 and V is TRBV5-6; 9 bases line up with TRBD1. CDR3 length: 15 amino acids. J was trimmed by 6 bases and V by 4 bases; bases with no gene match: 8. Germline-derived CDR1 and CDR2 are SGHDT and YYEEEE.

In this sample, this clone turned up once. This rearrangement joins TRBV28 to TRBJ2-7; perhaps TRBD1 as D (5 bases). CDR1 is MDHEN, CDR2 SYDVKM, per germline. The CDR3 loop spans 14 amino acids. V was clipped by 2 bases and J by 5 bases, with 13 bases between them. The CDR3 region has the DNA TGTGCCAGCAGTTTACTTGGGGCTCTACACGAGCAGTACTTC. Its translation is CASSLLGALHEQYF.

The rearrangement joins TRBV5-6 to TRBJ2-5; TRBD1 might be the D (5 bases). V lost 3 bases and J lost 5, with 20 bases in between. From germline, CDR1 is SGHDT and CDR2 YYEEEE. The CDR3 runs to 16 residues. The CDR3 sequence is CASSSQLRQSGETQYF. The CDR3 coding sequence is TGTGCCAGCAGCTCGCAACTACGACAGTCAGGGGAGACCCAGTACTTC.

This chain joins TRBV7-8 and TRBJ2-2; D uncertain. Germline-derived CDR1 and CDR2 are SGHVS and FQNEAQ. The CDR3 has 16 residues. V was clipped by 1 base and J by 1 base, with 10 bases between them. The CDR3 nucleotides read TGTGCCAGCAGCTTAGTGGGTAGCTTGAACACCGGGGAGCTGTTTTTT. Translated: CASSLVGSLNTGELFF.

This clone was recorded a few times. The chain employs TRBV7-6 and TRBJ2-1, with TRBD2 identical over 8 bases. Germline-derived CDR1 and CDR2 are SGHVS and FNYEAQ. V was clipped by 0 bases and J by 7 bases; unmatched bases: 8. The CDR3 totals 16 residues. The CDR3 DNA is TGTGCCAGCAGCTTAGCGGGAATAGCGGGACGTAATGAGCAGTTCTTC. Amino acids: CASSLAGIAGRNEQFF.

J is TRBJ2-2 and V is TRBV5-1, with 8 nucleotides matching TRBD2. The CDR3 sequence is 16 residues long. With 0 bases clipped from V and 0 bases from J, the junction kept 1 base outside the gene matches. Germline V gene sequence: CDR1 SGHRS, CDR2 YFSETQ. The CDR3 spells CASSLAGGSNTGELFF. The CDR3 DNA is TGCGCCAGCAGCTTGGCGGGAGGGTCGAACACCGGGGAGCTGTTTTTT. The full variable domain, its missing parts supplied by reference TRBV5-1 and TRBJ2-2, is KAGVTQTPRYLIKTRGQQVTLSCSPISGHRSVSWYQQTPGQGLQFLFEYFSETQRNKGNFPGRFSGRQFSNSRSEMNVSTLELGDSALYLCASSLAGGSNTGELFFGEGSRLTVL.